The rows below give T cell receptor beta chains drawn from one sample of a study of T cell repertoires in cytomegalovirus infection. TCRdb passed the reads through MiXCR, listing each CDR3 protein once. This repertoire shows over 300,000 distinct CDR3 sequences, 8% to 10% found once; its top ten account for roughly 4.5%. Sequenced sample: PBMCs. These receptors all stem from a human donor in good health (CMV status not recorded). Some clones in this sample may be carry-over from other donors' samples. The CDR3 runs from the conserved cysteine through the conserved F or W. The D gene is left open where the match is weak. Some rows mark clone size as missing; the rest say once, few, many or name a class of expanded clone.

TRBV12-3/TRBV12-4,few,TRBJ1-2,14,TRBD1,TGTGCCAGCAGTTTCAGACAGGGATCATATGGCTACACCTTC,CASSFRQGSYGYTF
TRBV6-2/TRBV6-3,many,TRBJ1-1,15,NA,TGTGCCAGCAAGGCCCCAAGGGGGGGAGGCACTGAAGCTTTCTTT,CASKAPRGGGTEAFF
TRBV7-2,NA,TRBJ2-5,16,TRBD1,TGTGCCAGCAGCACCCGGACAGGTGGGAAACGCGAGACCCAGTACTTC,CASSTRTGGKRETQYF
TRBV7-3,few,TRBJ2-5,16,NA,TGTGCCAGCAGCCTCGGGACCGTACCGACCCAAGAGACCCAGTACTTC,CASSLGTVPTQETQYF
TRBV3-1,few,TRBJ1-5,13,NA,TGTGCCAGCAGCCAAGGGGGTTCTACACCCCAGCATTTT,CASSQGGSTPQHF
TRBV15,NA,TRBJ1-1,17,NA,TGTGCCACCAGCAGAGATGCGGGAACGGGGAGGAACACTGAAGCTTTCTTT,CATSRDAGTGRNTEAFF
TRBV10-3,many,TRBJ2-7,18,TRBD2,TGTGCCATCAGTGAGTCCAAACGTAGAAGCGGGAGTCCCTACGAGCAGTACTTC,CAISESKRRSGSPYEQYF
TRBV7-2,many,TRBJ1-2,15,TRBD1,TGTGCCAGCAGCACTCGACAGGGTTTAGGGTATGGCTACACCTTC,CASSTRQGLGYGYTF
TRBV7-9,few,TRBJ2-2,14,NA,TGTGCCAGCAGCCCGCTGAAGGGAACCGGGGAGCTGTTTTTT,CASSPLKGTGELFF
TRBV6-6,many,TRBJ2-2,16,NA,TGTGCCAGCAGTTACGAGCGGCGGACGAACACCGGGGAGCTGTTTTTT,CASSYERRTNTGELFF
TRBV27,NA,TRBJ2-7,15,TRBD1,TGTGCCAGCAGTTCCAGACAGGGCCTAACCTACGAGCAGTACTTC,CASSSRQGLTYEQYF
TRBV28,NA,TRBJ2-5,14,NA,TGTGCCAGCAGTTCGCATACCGGTTTTGGGACCCAGTACTTC,CASSSHTGFGTQYF
TRBV10-3,few,TRBJ2-7,14,TRBD2,TGTGCCATCAAGGTCGGGGGGGACTCCTACGAGCAGTACTTC,CAIKVGGDSYEQYF
TRBV11-2,NA,TRBJ2-1,16,TRBD1,TGTGCCAGCAGCCCTCTAAGGGGGCCGGATTACAATGAGCAGTTCTTC,CASSPLRGPDYNEQFF
TRBV2,NA,TRBJ1-2,14,NA,TGTGCCAGCAGTGTACCGGGACAAATTGGCGGCTACACCTTC,CASSVPGQIGGYTF
TRBV6-2/TRBV6-3,NA,TRBJ2-7,15,TRBD1,TGTGCCAGCACCAAGACCGGGACAGGGGGCCTCGAGCAGTACTTC,CASTKTGTGGLEQYF
TRBV28,many,TRBJ1-2,13,NA,TGTGCCAGCAATCCCCAAGTCCTGGGGGGCTACACCTTC,CASNPQVLGGYTF
TRBV7-2,many,TRBJ1-3,16,NA,TGTGCCAGCAGCTTAGGGCAGACCGGCTCTGGAAACACCATATATTTT,CASSLGQTGSGNTIYF
TRBV5-1,many,TRBJ2-1,16,TRBD2,TGCGCCAGCAGCTTGGCCCTAGGACTAGCGGGGAATGAGCAGTTCTTC,CASSLALGLAGNEQFF
TRBV14,many,TRBJ2-2,14,NA,TGTGCCAGCAGTAATCTCCTAGTCACCGGGGAGCTGTTTTTT,CASSNLLVTGELFF
TRBV15,few,TRBJ2-3,15,NA,TGTGCCACCCGCTGGCCGTCGGAAGACACAGATACGCAGTATTTT,CATRWPSEDTDTQYF
TRBV7-6,few,TRBJ2-5,15,NA,TGTGCCAGCAGCTCCCTAAGTTCAGGGTTAGAGACCCAGTACTTC,CASSSLSSGLETQYF
TRBV7-6,few,TRBJ1-2,13,NA,TGTGCCAGCAGCATACGACAGATCTCTGGCTACACCTTC,CASSIRQISGYTF
TRBV9,many,TRBJ2-2,15,NA,TGTGCCAGCAGCGTAGAAGCTGGGAAGGGGGGGGAGCTGTTTTTT,CASSVEAGKGGELFF
TRBV19,NA,TRBJ1-1,15,TRBD1,TGTGCCAGTAGTTGGGACAGCCCAAAGCCCACTGAAGCTTTCTTT,CASSWDSPKPTEAFF
TRBV6-1,many,TRBJ2-1,16,TRBD2,TGTGCCAGCAGCAATGAGACTAGCGGGAGGGGAGGTAGCGAGTTCTTC,CASSNETSGRGGSEFF
TRBV6-9,NA,TRBJ1-2,14,TRBD1,TGTGCCAGCAGAACCGACAGGGCTGACTATGGCTACACCTTC,CASRTDRADYGYTF
TRBV5-4,few,TRBJ1-1,13,NA,TGTGCCAGCAGGGCAGGGGCGAACACTGAAGCTTTCTTT,CASRAGANTEAFF
TRBV4-1,many,TRBJ2-3,19,TRBD1,TGCGCCAGCAGCCCCAGGGGGCCCCCAGCGCGGAGTCAGGCAGATACGCAGTATTTT,CASSPRGPPARSQADTQYF
TRBV24-1,few,TRBJ2-5,13,NA,TGTGCCACCAGTGATTTGCAAGAAGAGACCCAGTACTTC,CATSDLQEETQYF
TRBV7-2,few,TRBJ2-3,11,NA,TGTGCCAGCAGCCAAGTACTTACGCAGTATTTT,CASSQVLTQYF